The 11 T cell receptor beta chains given below trace back to one sample, sequenced in a study of cytomegalovirus exposure and HLA in healthy donors (dated by TCRdb to about 2017). Library construction relied on the immunoSEQ multiplex PCR assay. The multiplex PCR relied on a mix of 60 forward primers for TCR Vbeta segments and 13 reverse primers for TCR Jbeta segments. Entries here come from immuneACCESS through TCRdb and include only in-frame sequences with V and J called. Some clones fail to appear in such tables; in the studies checked, an unresolved V gene covers under half of the shortfall, and the cause of the remainder is unknown. Here the sample has some 130,000 clones; around 77% occur a single time. The ten largest make up approximately 4.8% of the sample. Material for sequencing was PBMCs. These receptors came from a man aged 25 to 40 in good health.

The rearrangement uses TRBV5-6 and TRBJ1-4; tentative D call: TRBD1 (6 bases). V lost 1 base to trimming and J lost 7 bases, with 11 bases between them. Germline V lookup: CDR1 SGHDT, CDR2 YYEEEE. This CDR3 comprises 14 residues. CDR3 in amino acids: CASSLSGAGEKLFF. DNA for the CDR3: TGTGCCAGCAGCTTGTCAGGGGCAGGTGAAAAACTGTTTTTT.

This rearrangement joins TRBV7-9 to TRBJ1-4; the match to TRBD1 covers 12 bases. Unmatched junction bases numbered 16, after V lost 5 bases and J lost 12 bases. This CDR3 spans 17 amino acids. The V gene's germline CDR1 is SEHNR and CDR2 FQNEAQ (reference sequence). This CDR3 is CASSHLRPGQGARELFF. The DNA of the CDR3 is TGTGCCAGCAGCCACCTCCGACCGGGACAGGGGGCTAGGGAACTGTTTTTT.

The chain links TRBV30 to TRBJ2-3; a weak D match, TRBD2 (6 bases). V shed 4 bases and J shed 6 bases, with 17 bases lying between them. Germline lookup yields CDR1 GTSNPN and CDR2 SVGIG (reference sequence). This CDR3 comprises 14 residues. This chain's CDR3 is CAWMGLGGADTQYF. The CDR3 nucleotides are TGTGCCTGGATGGGTCTCGGAGGGGCGGATACGCAGTATTTT.

This clone has more than one count but fewer than ten. The V and J genes are TRBV27 and TRBJ2-7; D unresolved. This CDR3 has 16 amino acids. V was pared by 5 bases and J by 2 bases, with 19 bases between. Germline CDR1 is MNHEY and CDR2 is SMNVEV (reference sequence). DNA of the CDR3: TGTGCCAGCAGTCCCGTTCTGGAGACGGAGACCTACGAGCAGTACTTC. This translates into CASSPVLETETYEQYF.

This CDR3 reads CAWTGGGGYNEQFF. In nucleotides, the CDR3 is TGTGCCTGGACCGGGGGTGGGGGATACAATGAGCAGTTCTTC. The chain combines TRBV30 with TRBJ2-1, with D possibly matching TRBD2 (6 bases). V gave up 4 bases and J gave up 4 bases, with 14 bases separating them. The CDR3 has 14 residues. The germline gives CDR1 GTSNPN, CDR2 SVGIG (reference sequence).

The gene calls are TRBV7-3 and TRBJ2-6; D perhaps matches TRBD1 (6 bases). The CDR3 contains 14 residues. The germline gives CDR1 SGHTA, CDR2 FQGTGA. Trimming pared 6 bases from V and 2 bases from J, leaving 8 bases between. The CDR3 here is CASSKGAGANVLTF. DNA for the CDR3: TGTGCCAGCAGTAAGGGGGCTGGGGCCAACGTCCTGACTTTC. Full variable domain (outside the CDR3, taken from reference TRBV7-3 and TRBJ2-6): GAGVSQTPSNKVTEKGKYVELRCDPISGHTALYWYRQSLGQGPEFLIYFQGTGAADDSGLPNDRFFAVRPEGSVSTLKIQRTERGDSAVYLCASSKGAGANVLTFGAGSRLTVL.

The rearrangement uses TRBV15 and TRBJ2-1, with D tentatively TRBD2 (6 bases). Germline values: CDR1 LNHNV, CDR2 YYDKDF (reference sequence). Trimming took off 3 bases at V and 6 bases at J, with 21 bases between the two ends. The CDR3 extends over 17 amino acids. CDR3 sequence reads: CATSRVAGREGINEQFF. CDR3 coding DNA: TGTGCCACCAGCAGGGTTGCGGGGCGGGAAGGGATCAATGAGCAGTTCTTC.

The J gene is TRBJ1-1, the V gene TRBV7-9; 9 bases line up with TRBD1. V gave up 11 bases and J gave up 4 bases; unmatched junction bases: 8. CDR1 and CDR2 (germline): SEHNR, FQNEAQ (reference sequence). The CDR3 has 13 amino acids. CDR3 bases: TGTGCCGGAATACAGGGGGCTTTCACTGAAGCTTTCTTT. Translation: CAGIQGAFTEAFF.

The V call is TRBV18, the J call TRBJ2-2, with a weak D call TRBD2 (5 bases). This CDR3 comprises 13 residues. The V and J ends lost 4 bases and 7 bases respectively, with 10 bases between them. In germline, CDR1 is KGHSH, CDR2 LQKENI. CDR3 region: CASSRGPFGELFF. The CDR3 DNA is TGTGCCAGCTCACGAGGGCCTTTCGGGGAGCTGTTTTTT. Full variable domain (remainder filled in from reference TRBV18 and TRBJ2-2): NAGVMQNPRHLVRRRGQEARLRCSPMKGHSHVYWYRQLPEEGLKFMVYLQKENIIDESGMPKERFSAEFPKEGPSILRIQQVVRGDSAAYFCASSRGPFGELFFGEGSRLTVL.

The chain recombines TRBV7-2 with TRBJ1-5; perhaps TRBD1 as D (6 bases). The CDR3 sequence is 15 residues long. Trimming removed 3 bases from V and 4 bases from J, with 13 bases in between. In germline, CDR1 is SGHTA, CDR2 FQGNSA. In DNA, the CDR3 is TGTGCCAGCAGCTTCACAGGGATGGGGAATCAGCCCCAGCATTTT. Residues: CASSFTGMGNQPQHF.

V gene TRBV28 combines with J gene TRBJ2-7; D gene ambiguous. CDR1 is MDHEN, CDR2 SYDVKM, per germline. Trimming removed 6 bases from V and 1 base from J, with 4 bases in between. The CDR3 has 11 residues. CDR3 residues: CASSRSYEQYF. For the CDR3, the DNA is TGTGCCAGCAGCAGATCCTACGAGCAGTACTTC.